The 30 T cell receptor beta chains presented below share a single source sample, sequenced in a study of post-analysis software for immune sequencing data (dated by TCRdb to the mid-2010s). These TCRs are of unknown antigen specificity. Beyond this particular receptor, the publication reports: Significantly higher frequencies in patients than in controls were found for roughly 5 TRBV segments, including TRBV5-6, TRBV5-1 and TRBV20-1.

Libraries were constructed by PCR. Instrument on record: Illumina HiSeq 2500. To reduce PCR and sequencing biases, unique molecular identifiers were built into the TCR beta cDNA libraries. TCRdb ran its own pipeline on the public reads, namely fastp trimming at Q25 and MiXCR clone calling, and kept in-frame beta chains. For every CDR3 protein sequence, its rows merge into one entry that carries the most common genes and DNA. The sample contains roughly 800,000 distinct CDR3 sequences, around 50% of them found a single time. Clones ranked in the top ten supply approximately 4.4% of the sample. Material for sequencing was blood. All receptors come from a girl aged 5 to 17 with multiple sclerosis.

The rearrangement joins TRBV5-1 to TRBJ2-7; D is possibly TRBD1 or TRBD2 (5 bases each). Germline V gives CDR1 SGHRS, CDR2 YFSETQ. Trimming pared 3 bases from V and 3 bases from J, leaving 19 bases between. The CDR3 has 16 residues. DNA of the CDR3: TGCGCCAGCAGCTCCTCGGGGCAGGGTGCCCTCTACGAGCAGTACTTC. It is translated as CASSSSGQGALYEQYF.

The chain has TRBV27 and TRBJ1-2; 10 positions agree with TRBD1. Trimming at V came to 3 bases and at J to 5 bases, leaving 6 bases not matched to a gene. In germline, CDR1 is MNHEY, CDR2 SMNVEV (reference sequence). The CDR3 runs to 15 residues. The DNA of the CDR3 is TGTGCCAGCAGTTTGGCGGGACAGGGGTTGTATGGCTACACCTTC. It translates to CASSLAGQGLYGYTF.

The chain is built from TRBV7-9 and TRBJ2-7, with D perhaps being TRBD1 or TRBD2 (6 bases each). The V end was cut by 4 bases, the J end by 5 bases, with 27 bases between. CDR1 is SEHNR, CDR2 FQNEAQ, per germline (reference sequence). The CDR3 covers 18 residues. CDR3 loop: CASSYLYGVPQGGNEQYF. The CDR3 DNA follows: TGTGCCAGCAGCTACCTATACGGGGTCCCACAGGGAGGAAACGAGCAGTACTTC.

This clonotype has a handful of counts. CDR3 protein: CAISSGLAGNEQFF. The DNA of the CDR3 is TGTGCCATCAGCTCCGGGCTAGCGGGCAATGAGCAGTTCTTC. The rearrangement joins TRBV10-3 to TRBJ2-1; 8 bases agree with TRBD2. CDR1 is ENHRY, CDR2 SYGVKD, per germline. The CDR3 consists of 14 residues. V was clipped by 6 bases and J by 6 bases; unmatched bases: 7.

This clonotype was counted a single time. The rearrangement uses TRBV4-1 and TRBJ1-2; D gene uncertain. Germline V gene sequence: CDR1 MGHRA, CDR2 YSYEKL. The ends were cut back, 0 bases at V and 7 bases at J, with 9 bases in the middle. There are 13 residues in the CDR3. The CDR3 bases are TGCGCCAGCAGCCAAGAAAGGCTGGGTGGCTACACCTTC. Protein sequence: CASSQERLGGYTF.

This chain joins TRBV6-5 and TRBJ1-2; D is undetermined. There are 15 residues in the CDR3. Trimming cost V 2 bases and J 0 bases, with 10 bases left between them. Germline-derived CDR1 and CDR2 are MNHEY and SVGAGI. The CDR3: CASSYRPQANYGYTF. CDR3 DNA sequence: TGTGCCAGCAGTTACAGGCCTCAGGCTAACTATGGCTACACCTTC.

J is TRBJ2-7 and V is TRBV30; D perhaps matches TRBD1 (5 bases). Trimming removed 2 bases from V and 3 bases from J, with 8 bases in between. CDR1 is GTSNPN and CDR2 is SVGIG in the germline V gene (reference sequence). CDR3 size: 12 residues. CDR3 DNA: TGTGCCTGGAGTTGGCAGGGCTACGAGCAGTACTTC. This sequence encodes CAWSWQGYEQYF.

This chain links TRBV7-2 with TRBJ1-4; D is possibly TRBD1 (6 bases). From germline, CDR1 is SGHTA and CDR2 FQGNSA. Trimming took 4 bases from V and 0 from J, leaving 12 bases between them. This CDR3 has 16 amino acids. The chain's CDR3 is CASSSTGIATNEKLFF. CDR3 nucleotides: TGTGCCAGCAGCTCGACAGGAATTGCAACTAATGAAAAACTGTTTTTT.

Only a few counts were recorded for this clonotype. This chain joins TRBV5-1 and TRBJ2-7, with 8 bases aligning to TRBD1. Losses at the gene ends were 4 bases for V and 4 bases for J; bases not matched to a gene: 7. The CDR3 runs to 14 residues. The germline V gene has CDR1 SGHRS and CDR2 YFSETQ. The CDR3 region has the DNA TGCGCCAGCAGCGACGACAGGGGAGGATACGAGCAGTACTTC. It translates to CASSDDRGGYEQYF.

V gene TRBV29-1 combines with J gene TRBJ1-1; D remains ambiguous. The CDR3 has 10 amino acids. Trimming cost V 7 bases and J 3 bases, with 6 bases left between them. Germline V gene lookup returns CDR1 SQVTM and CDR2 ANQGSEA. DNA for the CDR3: TGCAGCGCCACGGACACTGAAGCTTTCTTT. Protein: CSATDTEAFF.

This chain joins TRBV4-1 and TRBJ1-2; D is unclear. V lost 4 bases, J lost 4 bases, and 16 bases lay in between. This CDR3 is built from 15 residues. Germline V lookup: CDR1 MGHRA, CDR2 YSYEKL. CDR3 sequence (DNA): TGCGCCAGCAGCCCCTCATTGCGGGGAAGCTATGGCTACACCTTC. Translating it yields CASSPSLRGSYGYTF.

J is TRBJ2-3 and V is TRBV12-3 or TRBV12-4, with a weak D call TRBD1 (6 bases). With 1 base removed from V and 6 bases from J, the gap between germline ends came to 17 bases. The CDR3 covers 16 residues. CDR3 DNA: TGTGCCAGCAGTTTAGAGGGCAGGGGACCGGGGGATACGCAGTATTTT. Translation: CASSLEGRGPGDTQYF.

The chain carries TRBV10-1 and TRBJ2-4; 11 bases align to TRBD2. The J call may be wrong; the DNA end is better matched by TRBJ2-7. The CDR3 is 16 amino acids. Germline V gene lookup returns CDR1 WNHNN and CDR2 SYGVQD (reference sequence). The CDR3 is CASSRLAGSPAYEQYF. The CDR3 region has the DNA TGCGCCAGCTCAAGACTAGCGGGATCCCCTGCCTACGAGCAGTACTTC.

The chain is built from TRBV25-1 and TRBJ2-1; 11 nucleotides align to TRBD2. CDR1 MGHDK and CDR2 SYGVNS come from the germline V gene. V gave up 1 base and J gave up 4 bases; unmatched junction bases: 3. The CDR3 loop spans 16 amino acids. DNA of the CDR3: TGTGCCAGCAGTGAATTGGGACTAGCGGTATACAATGAGCAGTTCTTC. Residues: CASSELGLAVYNEQFF.

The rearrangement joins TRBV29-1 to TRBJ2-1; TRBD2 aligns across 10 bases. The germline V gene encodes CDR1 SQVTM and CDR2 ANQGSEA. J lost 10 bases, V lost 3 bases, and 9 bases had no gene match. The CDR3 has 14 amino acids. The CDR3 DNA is TGCAGCGTTGAGGCTAGCGGGAGACGGAAAGAGCAGTTCTTC. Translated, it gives CSVEASGRRKEQFF.

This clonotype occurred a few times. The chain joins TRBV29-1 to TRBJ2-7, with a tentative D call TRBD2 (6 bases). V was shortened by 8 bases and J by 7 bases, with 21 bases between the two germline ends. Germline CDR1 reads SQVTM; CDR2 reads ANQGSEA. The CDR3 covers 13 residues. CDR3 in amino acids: CSFILAPAREQYF. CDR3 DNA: TGCAGCTTCATACTAGCCCCGGCTAGGGAGCAGTACTTC.

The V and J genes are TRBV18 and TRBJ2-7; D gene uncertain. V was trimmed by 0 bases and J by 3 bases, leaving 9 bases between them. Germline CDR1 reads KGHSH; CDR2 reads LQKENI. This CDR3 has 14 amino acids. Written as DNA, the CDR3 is TGTGCCAGCTCACCACCGTCGAAGGGCTACGAGCAGTACTTC. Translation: CASSPPSKGYEQYF.

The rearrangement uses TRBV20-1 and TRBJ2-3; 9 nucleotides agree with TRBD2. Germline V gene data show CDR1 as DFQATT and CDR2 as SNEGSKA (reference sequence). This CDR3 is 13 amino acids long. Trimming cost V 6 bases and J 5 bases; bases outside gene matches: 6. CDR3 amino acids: CSAVSGSGDTQYF. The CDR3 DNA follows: TGCAGTGCCGTTAGCGGGAGCGGAGATACGCAGTATTTT.

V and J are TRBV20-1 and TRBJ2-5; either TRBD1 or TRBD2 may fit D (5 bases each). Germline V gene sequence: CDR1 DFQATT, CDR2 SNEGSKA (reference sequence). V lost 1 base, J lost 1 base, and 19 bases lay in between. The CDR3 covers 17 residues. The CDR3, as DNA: TGCAGTGCTAGAGCCGAGTTTATGGGACCGCGCCAAGAGACCCAGTACTTC. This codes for CSARAEFMGPRQETQYF.

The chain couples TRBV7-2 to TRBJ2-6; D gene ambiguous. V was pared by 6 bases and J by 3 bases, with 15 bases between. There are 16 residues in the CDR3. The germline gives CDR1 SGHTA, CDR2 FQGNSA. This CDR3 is CASRAGPSVGANVLTF. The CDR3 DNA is TGTGCCAGCAGGGCAGGCCCCTCTGTTGGGGCCAACGTCCTGACTTTC. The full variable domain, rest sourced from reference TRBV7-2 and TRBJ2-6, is GAGVSQSPSNKVTEKGKDVELRCDPISGHTALYWYRQSLGQGLEFLIYFQGNSAPDKSGLPSDRFSAERTGGSVSTLTIQRTQQEDSAVYLCASRAGPSVGANVLTFGAGSRLTVL.

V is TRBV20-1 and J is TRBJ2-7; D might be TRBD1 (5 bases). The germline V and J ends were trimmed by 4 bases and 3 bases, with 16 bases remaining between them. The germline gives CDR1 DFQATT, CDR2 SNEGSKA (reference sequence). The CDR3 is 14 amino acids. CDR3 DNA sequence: TGCAGTGCTACAATCCGACAGAACCTCTACGAGCAGTACTTC. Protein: CSATIRQNLYEQYF.

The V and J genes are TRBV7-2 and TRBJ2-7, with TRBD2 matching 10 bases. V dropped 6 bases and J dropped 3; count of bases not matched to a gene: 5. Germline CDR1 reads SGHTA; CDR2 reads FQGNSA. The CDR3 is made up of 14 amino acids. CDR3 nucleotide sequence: TGTGCCAGCAGGAATAGCGGGGGGCACTACGAGCAGTACTTC. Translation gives CASRNSGGHYEQYF.

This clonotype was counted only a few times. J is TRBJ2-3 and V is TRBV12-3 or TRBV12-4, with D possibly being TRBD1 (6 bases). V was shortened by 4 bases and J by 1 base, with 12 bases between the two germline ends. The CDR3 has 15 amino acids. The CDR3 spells CASSSHSGGTDTQYF. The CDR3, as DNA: TGTGCCAGCAGTTCCCATTCAGGGGGCACAGATACGCAGTATTTT.

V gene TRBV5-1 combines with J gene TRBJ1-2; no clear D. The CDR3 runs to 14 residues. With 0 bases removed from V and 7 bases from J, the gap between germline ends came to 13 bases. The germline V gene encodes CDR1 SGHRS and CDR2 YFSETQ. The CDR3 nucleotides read TGCGCCAGCAGCTTGGGTTGGCCCCCTGTTGGCTACACCTTC. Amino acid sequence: CASSLGWPPVGYTF.

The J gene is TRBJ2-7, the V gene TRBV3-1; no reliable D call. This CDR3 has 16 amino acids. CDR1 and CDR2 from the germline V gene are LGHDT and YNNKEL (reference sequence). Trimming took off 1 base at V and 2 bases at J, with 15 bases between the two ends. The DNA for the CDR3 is TGTGCCAGCAGCCAAGGACCAACAACAGCTCCCTACGAGCAGTACTTC. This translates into CASSQGPTTAPYEQYF.

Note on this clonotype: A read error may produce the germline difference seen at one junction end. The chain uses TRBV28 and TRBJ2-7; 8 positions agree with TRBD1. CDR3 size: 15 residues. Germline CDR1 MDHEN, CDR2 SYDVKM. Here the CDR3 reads CAGSLEGQAHYEQYF. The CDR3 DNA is TGTGCCGGCAGTTTAGAGGGACAGGCCCACTACGAGCAGTACTTC.

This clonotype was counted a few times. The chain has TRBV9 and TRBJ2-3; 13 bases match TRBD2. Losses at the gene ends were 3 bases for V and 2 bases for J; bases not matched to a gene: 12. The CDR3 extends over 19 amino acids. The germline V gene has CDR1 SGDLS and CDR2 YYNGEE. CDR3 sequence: CASSERGWTSGSTTDTQYF. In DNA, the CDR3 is TGTGCCAGCAGCGAGAGGGGTTGGACTAGCGGGAGCACCACAGATACGCAGTATTTT. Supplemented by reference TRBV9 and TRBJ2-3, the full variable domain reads DSGVTQTPKHLITATGQRVTLRCSPRSGDLSVYWYQQSLDQGLQFLIQYYNGEERAKGNILERFSAQQFPDLHSELNLSSLELGDSALYFCASSERGWTSGSTTDTQYFGPGTRLTVL.

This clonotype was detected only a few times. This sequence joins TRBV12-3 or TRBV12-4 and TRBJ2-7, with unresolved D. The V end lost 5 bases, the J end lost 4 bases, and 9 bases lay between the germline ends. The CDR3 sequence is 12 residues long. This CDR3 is CASSPRWYEQYF. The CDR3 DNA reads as TGTGCCAGCAGTCCACGGTGGTACGAGCAGTACTTC.

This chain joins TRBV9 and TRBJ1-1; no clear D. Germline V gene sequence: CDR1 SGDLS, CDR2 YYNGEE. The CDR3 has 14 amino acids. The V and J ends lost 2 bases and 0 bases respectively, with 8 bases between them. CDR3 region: CASSVERMNTEAFF. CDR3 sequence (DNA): TGTGCCAGCAGCGTCGAGCGGATGAACACTGAAGCTTTCTTT.

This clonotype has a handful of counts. The CDR3 DNA is TGTGCCAGCAGTGTACAGGGGTCCAATGGCTACACCTTC. As protein: CASSVQGSNGYTF. V gene TRBV12-3 or TRBV12-4 combines with J gene TRBJ1-2; 7 nucleotides align to TRBD1. CDR3 size: 13 residues. The V segment lost 5 bases and the J segment 6 bases; nucleotides outside the gene matches: 6.